The 25 T cell receptor beta chains given below trace back to one sample, sequenced in a study of CD8+ T cells in alopecia areata. Treatment here: oral pan-JAK inhibitor, 5-10 mg twice daily. RNA was isolated and reverse transcribed to cDNA, the sequencing template. Sequenced by immunoSEQ multiplex PCR; TCRdb stores in-frame clones only, minus some. Here the sample spans around 200,000 clones, roughly 62% being singletons. The sample consisted of CD8+ T cells sorted from blood, taken at week 24, from a patient treated with tofacitinib. Source of these receptors: a human donor with alopecia areata.

The J gene is TRBJ2-7, the V gene TRBV27; maybe TRBD1 (6 bases). The CDR3 totals 15 residues. Deletions cut 4 bases from V and 3 bases from J, with 16 bases between. The germline V gene encodes CDR1 MNHEY and CDR2 SMNVEV (reference sequence). CDR3 sequence reads: CASSSTLGGSYEQYF. CDR3 nucleotide sequence: TGTGCCAGCAGTTCCACCCTAGGGGGTAGCTACGAGCAGTACTTC.

This chain's CDR3 is CASSSPGGNQPQHF. The CDR3 DNA sequence: TGTGCCAGCAGTTCCCCAGGGGGCAATCAGCCCCAGCATTTT. This chain connects TRBV27 to TRBJ1-5; D might be TRBD1 (6 bases). The CDR3 extends over 14 amino acids. Trimming left V 4 bases short and J 2 bases short, with 9 bases between. The V gene's germline CDR1 is MNHEY and CDR2 SMNVEV (reference sequence).

This rearrangement joins TRBV13 to TRBJ1-1, with D perhaps matching TRBD1 (6 bases). The CDR3 runs to 11 residues. Germline assignment: CDR1 PRHDT and CDR2 FYEKMQ (reference sequence). V dropped 2 bases and J dropped 11 bases, with 9 bases sitting between them. CDR3 in amino acids: CASSLKGDAFF. Written as DNA, the CDR3 is TGTGCCAGCAGCTTAAAGGGGGACGCTTTCTTT. Filled out from reference TRBV13 and TRBJ1-1, the complete variable domain reads AAGVIQSPRHLIKEKRETATLKCYPIPRHDTVYWYQQGPGQDPQFLISFYEKMQSDKGSIPDRFSAQQFSDYHSELNMSSLELGDSALYFCASSLKGDAFFGQGTRLTVV.

This chain connects TRBV25-1 to TRBJ1-1; D possibly corresponds to TRBD1 (6 bases). Per germline, CDR1 MGHDK and CDR2 SYGVNS. There are 13 residues in the CDR3. Between the trimmed V and J ends, which lost 6 bases and 5 bases, there was a span of 13 bases. This CDR3 reads CASSGGGLTEAFF. CDR3 DNA: TGTGCCAGCAGCGGTGGGGGGCTGACTGAAGCTTTCTTT.

This chain connects TRBV2 to TRBJ2-1; TRBD2 matches 10 bases. CDR1 SNHLY and CDR2 FYNNEI come from the germline V gene. Trimming at V came to 4 bases and at J to 5 bases, leaving 2 bases not matched to a gene. CDR3 length equals 14 residues. Here the CDR3 DNA reads TGTGCCAGCAGTGGTAGCGGGGGGAACAATGAGCAGTTCTTC. Its translation: CASSGSGGNNEQFF. Supplemented by reference TRBV2 and TRBJ2-1, the full variable domain reads EPEVTQTPSHQVTQMGQEVILRCVPISNHLYFYWYRQILGQKVEFLVSFYNNEISEKSEIFDDQFSVERPDGSNFTLKIRSTKLEDSAMYFCASSGSGGNNEQFFGPGTRLTVL.

This clone was observed a few times. This chain uses TRBV2 with TRBJ1-1; D gene uncertain. The V end lost 4 bases, the J end lost 0 bases, and 6 bases lay between the germline ends. Germline assignment: CDR1 SNHLY and CDR2 FYNNEI. The CDR3 is made up of 13 amino acids. In nucleotides, the CDR3 is TGTGCCAGCAGTGTAGGCTTGAACACTGAAGCTTTCTTT. Encoded protein: CASSVGLNTEAFF.

The V gene is TRBV6-1, the J gene TRBJ1-5; D gene ambiguous. The V end was cut by 4 bases, the J end by 4 bases, with 8 bases between. Germline CDR1 MNHNS, CDR2 SASEGT. The CDR3 extends over 13 amino acids. The CDR3 here is CASSGRANQPQHF. In nucleotides, the CDR3 is TGTGCCAGCAGTGGCAGAGCTAATCAGCCCCAGCATTTT.

V usage is TRBV4-1 and J usage is TRBJ1-1; maybe TRBD1 (6 bases). Trimming pared 4 bases from V and 1 base from J, leaving 13 bases between. The CDR3 runs to 15 residues. Germline V lookup: CDR1 MGHRA, CDR2 YSYEKL. CDR3 sequence: CASSRNSGANTEAFF. CDR3 nucleotide sequence: TGCGCCAGCAGCCGGAACTCAGGGGCGAACACTGAAGCTTTCTTT.

This rearrangement joins TRBV2 to TRBJ1-6; D not resolved. V gave up 7 bases and J gave up 5 bases, with 12 bases separating them. Germline CDR1 SNHLY, CDR2 FYNNEI. This CDR3 is built from 14 residues. CDR3 DNA: TGTGCCAGCATTGGTGCCGGGGATAATTCACCCCTCCACTTT. It translates to CASIGAGDNSPLHF.

The chain joins TRBV7-8 to TRBJ1-6, with TRBD1 matching over 7 bases. Germline loops: CDR1 SGHVS, CDR2 FQNEAQ. The CDR3 covers 17 residues. V shed 2 bases and J 8 bases; nucleotides not matched to a gene: 12. The CDR3 nucleotides are TGTGCCAGCAGCTTAAGATCCGGGGTTACAGGGGATTCACCCCTCCACTTT. Translation: CASSLRSGVTGDSPLHF. Together with reference TRBV7-8 and TRBJ1-6, the CDR3 gives the full variable domain: GAGVSQSPRYKVAKRGQDVALRCDPISGHVSLFWYQQALGQGPEFLTYFQNEAQLDKSGLPSDRFFAERPEGSVSTLKIQRTQQEDSAVYLCASSLRSGVTGDSPLHFGNGTRLTVT.

This clone turned up a few times. V and J are TRBV7-8 and TRBJ1-2; D unclear. CDR1 SGHVS and CDR2 FQNEAQ come from the germline V gene. This CDR3 has 12 residues. Trimming took off 5 bases at V and 0 bases at J, with 4 bases between the two ends. In DNA, the CDR3 is TGTGCCAGCAGCGGTTCTAACTATGGCTACACCTTC. Its protein is CASSGSNYGYTF.

The table lists this clone with a few counts. The J gene is TRBJ1-1, the V gene TRBV19; D call uncertain. CDR3 length: 13 residues. Germline V gene data show CDR1 as LNHDA and CDR2 as SQIVND (reference sequence). The germline V and J ends were trimmed by 9 bases and 4 bases, with 15 bases remaining between them. Here the CDR3 reads CASRVGLGTEAFF. In DNA, the CDR3 is TGTGCCAGCCGAGTAGGGTTGGGCACTGAAGCTTTCTTT.

The J gene is TRBJ2-5, the V gene TRBV27; TRBD1 aligns across 7 bases. V trimming: 1 base; J trimming: 2 bases; junction bases outside the gene matches: 4. Germline V gene data show CDR1 as MNHEY and CDR2 as SMNVEV (reference sequence). This CDR3 has 15 residues. This CDR3 is CASSLFPTGQETQYF. CDR3 in DNA: TGTGCCAGCAGTTTATTCCCGACAGGGCAAGAGACCCAGTACTTC.

This chain uses TRBV7-2 with TRBJ2-1; D tentatively reads TRBD1 or TRBD2 (5 bases each). Per germline, CDR1 SGHTA and CDR2 FQGNSA. Trimming removed 1 base at V and 2 bases at J, with 15 bases between. The CDR3 length is 17 residues. Here the CDR3 reads CASSLDWGPRPYNEQFF. CDR3 nucleotide sequence: TGTGCCAGCAGCTTAGATTGGGGACCGAGACCCTACAATGAGCAGTTCTTC.

The gene calls are TRBV19 and TRBJ2-7; D ambiguous. CDR3 size: 13 residues. Germline V gene sequence: CDR1 LNHDA, CDR2 SQIVND (reference sequence). With 5 bases removed from V and 4 bases from J, the gap between germline ends came to 12 bases. The CDR3 sequence is CASSPRQKYEQYF. The CDR3 bases are TGTGCCAGTAGTCCGCGGCAGAAGTACGAGCAGTACTTC.

This clone came up many times. The chain is built from TRBV29-1 and TRBJ2-1; D unclear. The V gene lost 7 bases and the J gene lost 6 bases, with 10 bases spanning the gap. In germline, CDR1 is SQVTM, CDR2 ANQGSEA. The CDR3 sequence is 11 residues long. The CDR3 sequence: CSAPRSNEQFF. CDR3 nucleotide sequence: TGCAGCGCGCCACGATCCAATGAGCAGTTCTTC.

The chain links TRBV7-6 to TRBJ1-6; D is ambiguous. Germline V gene sequence: CDR1 SGHVS, CDR2 FNYEAQ. V dropped 3 bases and J dropped 5 bases, with 8 bases sitting between them. The CDR3 has 14 amino acids. The CDR3 reads CASSFGRNNSPLHF. CDR3 DNA sequence: TGTGCCAGCAGCTTCGGACGGAATAATTCACCCCTCCACTTT.

This chain connects TRBV7-6 to TRBJ2-3, with D tentatively TRBD2 (6 bases). The CDR3 spans 15 residues. V was cut by 0 bases and J by 5 bases, with 12 bases left in between. CDR1 is SGHVS, CDR2 FNYEAQ, per germline. CDR3 loop: CASSLAGGTGDTQYF. As DNA, the CDR3 is TGTGCCAGCAGCTTAGCGGGGGGAACGGGAGATACGCAGTATTTT.

This chain joins TRBV5-6 and TRBJ2-7, with 8 bases aligning to TRBD1. The V gene end was trimmed by 5 bases and the J gene end by 6 bases; junction bases not matched to a gene: 4. The CDR3 loop spans 12 amino acids. The germline V gene has CDR1 SGHDT and CDR2 YYEEEE. The CDR3 sequence is CASSTGGGEQYF. The CDR3 bases are TGTGCCAGCAGTACAGGGGGAGGCGAGCAGTACTTC.

This clone has a handful of counts. The chain uses TRBV14 and TRBJ2-4; D unresolved. This CDR3 region has 14 residues. Between the trimmed V and J ends, which lost 1 base and 0 bases, there was a span of 4 bases. Looked up from germline, CDR1 is SGHDN and CDR2 is FVKESK. The CDR3 here is CASSQALAKNIQYF. In nucleotides, the CDR3 is TGTGCCAGCAGCCAAGCTCTAGCCAAAAACATTCAGTACTTC.

This clone was recorded a few times. This rearrangement joins TRBV5-1 to TRBJ2-1; D gene uncertain. In germline, CDR1 is SGHRS, CDR2 YFSETQ. The CDR3 consists of 13 residues. The V gene lost 0 bases and the J gene lost 4 bases, with 5 bases spanning the gap. The CDR3 DNA reads TGCGCCAGCAGCTTGGATGGTTACAATGAGCAGTTCTTC. Translated, it gives CASSLDGYNEQFF.

This chain joins TRBV7-9 and TRBJ1-2; TRBD1 agrees at 8 bases. The CDR3 has 16 residues. After removal of 5 bases from V and 7 bases from J, the junction contained 15 bases not matched to a gene. The germline V gene encodes CDR1 SEHNR and CDR2 FQNEAQ (reference sequence). CDR3 in DNA: TGTGCCAGCAGCCCGCTGGACAGGGAACCAACACCTGGCTACACCTTC. It codes for CASSPLDREPTPGYTF.

The V gene is TRBV13, the J gene TRBJ2-7; possible D gene TRBD2, 6 bases. The CDR3 consists of 13 residues. V lost 3 bases and J 6 bases, leaving 12 bases between the germline ends. Germline CDR1 PRHDT, CDR2 FYEKMQ (reference sequence). CDR3 coding DNA: TGTGCCAGCAGCTTGGAGGGTAGCCGCGAGCAGTACTTC. Encoded protein: CASSLEGSREQYF.

The chain carries TRBV6-5 and TRBJ2-5; possibly TRBD1 or TRBD2 for D (5 bases each). Trimming removed 6 bases from V and 1 base from J, with 15 bases in between. CDR1 and CDR2 (germline): MNHEY, SVGAGI. This CDR3 is 15 amino acids long. The CDR3 is CASRSGQGFQETQYF. The CDR3 DNA is TGTGCCAGCAGAAGCGGCCAGGGTTTCCAAGAGACCCAGTACTTC.

The rearrangement joins TRBV13 to TRBJ2-3; D uncertain. The length of the CDR3 is 13 residues. Trimming left V 5 bases short and J 11 bases short, with 17 bases between. Germline assignment: CDR1 PRHDT and CDR2 FYEKMQ (reference sequence). In DNA, the CDR3 is TGTGCCAGCAGCCGGTATGCGAGATACTTGCAGTATTTT. It encodes CASSRYARYLQYF.